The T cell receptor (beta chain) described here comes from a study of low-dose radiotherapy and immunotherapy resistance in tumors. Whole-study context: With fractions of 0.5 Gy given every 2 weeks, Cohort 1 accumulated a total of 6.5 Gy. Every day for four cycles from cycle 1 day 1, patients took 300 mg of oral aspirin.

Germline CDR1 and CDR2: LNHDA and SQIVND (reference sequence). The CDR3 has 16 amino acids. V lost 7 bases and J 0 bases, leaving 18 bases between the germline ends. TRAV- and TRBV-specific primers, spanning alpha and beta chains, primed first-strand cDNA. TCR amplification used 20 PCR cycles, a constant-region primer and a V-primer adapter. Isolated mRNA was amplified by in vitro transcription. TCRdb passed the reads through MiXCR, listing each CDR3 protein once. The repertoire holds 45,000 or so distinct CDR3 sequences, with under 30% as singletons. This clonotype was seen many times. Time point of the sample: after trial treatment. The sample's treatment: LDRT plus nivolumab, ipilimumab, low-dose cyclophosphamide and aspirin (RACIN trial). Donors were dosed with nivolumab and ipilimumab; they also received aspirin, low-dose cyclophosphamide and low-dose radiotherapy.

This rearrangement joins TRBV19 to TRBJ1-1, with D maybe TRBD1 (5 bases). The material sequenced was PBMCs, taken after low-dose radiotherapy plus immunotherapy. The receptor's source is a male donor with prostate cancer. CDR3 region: CASISRGEWLNTEAFF. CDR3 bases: TGTGCCAGTATCTCGAGGGGCGAATGGTTGAACACTGAAGCTTTCTTT.